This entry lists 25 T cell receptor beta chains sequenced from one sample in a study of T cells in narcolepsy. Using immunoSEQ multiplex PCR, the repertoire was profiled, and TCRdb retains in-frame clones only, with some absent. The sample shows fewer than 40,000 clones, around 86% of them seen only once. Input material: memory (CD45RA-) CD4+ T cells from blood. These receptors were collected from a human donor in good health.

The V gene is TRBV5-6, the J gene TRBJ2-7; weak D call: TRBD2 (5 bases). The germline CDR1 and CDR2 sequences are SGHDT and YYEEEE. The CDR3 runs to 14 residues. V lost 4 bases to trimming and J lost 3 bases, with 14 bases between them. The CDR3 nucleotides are TGTGCCAGCAGCCAACCCGGACTCGGCTACGAGCAGTACTTC. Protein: CASSQPGLGYEQYF.

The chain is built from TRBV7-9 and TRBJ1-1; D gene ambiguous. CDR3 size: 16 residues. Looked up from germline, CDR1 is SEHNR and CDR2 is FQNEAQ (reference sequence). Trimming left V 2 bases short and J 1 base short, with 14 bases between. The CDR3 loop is CASSLQVISGNTEAFF. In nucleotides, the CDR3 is TGTGCCAGCAGCTTACAAGTGATTTCAGGGAACACTGAAGCTTTCTTT.

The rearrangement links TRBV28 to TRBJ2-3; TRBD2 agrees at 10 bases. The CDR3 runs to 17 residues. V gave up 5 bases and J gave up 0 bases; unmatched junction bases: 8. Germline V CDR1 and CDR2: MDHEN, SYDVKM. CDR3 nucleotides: TGTGCCAGCAGTCTTCCCGGACTAGCGGAAAGCACAGATACGCAGTATTTT. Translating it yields CASSLPGLAESTDTQYF.

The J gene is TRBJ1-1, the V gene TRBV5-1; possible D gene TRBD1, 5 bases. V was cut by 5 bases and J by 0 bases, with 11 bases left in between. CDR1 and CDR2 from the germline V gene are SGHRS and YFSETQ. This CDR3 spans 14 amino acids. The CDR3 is CASRYQGVNTEAFF. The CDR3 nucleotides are TGCGCCAGCAGATACCAGGGCGTGAACACTGAAGCTTTCTTT.

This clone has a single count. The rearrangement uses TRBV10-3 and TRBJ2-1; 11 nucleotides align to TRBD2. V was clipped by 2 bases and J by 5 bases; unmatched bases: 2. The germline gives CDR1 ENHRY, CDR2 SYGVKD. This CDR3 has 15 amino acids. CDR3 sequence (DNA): TGTGCCATCAGTGAGGTGACTAGCGGGAACAATGAGCAGTTCTTC. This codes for CAISEVTSGNNEQFF.

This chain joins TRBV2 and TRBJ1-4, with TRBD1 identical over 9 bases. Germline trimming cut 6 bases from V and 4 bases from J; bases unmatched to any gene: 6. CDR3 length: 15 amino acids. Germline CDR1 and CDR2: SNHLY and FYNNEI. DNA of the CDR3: TGTGCCAGCAGCCCTGGGACAGGGTATAATGAAAAACTGTTTTTT. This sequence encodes CASSPGTGYNEKLFF.

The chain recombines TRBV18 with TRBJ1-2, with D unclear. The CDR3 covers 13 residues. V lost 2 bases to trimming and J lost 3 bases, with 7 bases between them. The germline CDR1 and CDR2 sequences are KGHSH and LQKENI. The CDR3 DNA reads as TGTGCCAGCTCACCAGAACAGTACTATGGCTACACCTTC. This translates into CASSPEQYYGYTF.

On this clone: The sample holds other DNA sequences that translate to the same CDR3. The CDR3 DNA follows: TGTGCCAGCAGGACGGGGGGGGACACCGGGGAGCTGTTTTTT. This gives the protein CASRTGGDTGELFF. The rearrangement joins TRBV2 to TRBJ2-2, with 8 bases aligning to TRBD2. Germline lookup yields CDR1 SNHLY and CDR2 FYNNEI. J lost 3 bases, V lost 6 bases, and 3 bases had no gene match. This CDR3 region has 14 residues.

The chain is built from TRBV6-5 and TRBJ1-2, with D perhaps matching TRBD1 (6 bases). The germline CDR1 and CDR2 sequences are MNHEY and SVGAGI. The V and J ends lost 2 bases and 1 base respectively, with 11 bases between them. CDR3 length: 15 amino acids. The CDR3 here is CASSYRGQGNYGYTF. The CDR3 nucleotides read TGTGCCAGCAGTTACCGGGGGCAGGGTAACTATGGCTACACCTTC.

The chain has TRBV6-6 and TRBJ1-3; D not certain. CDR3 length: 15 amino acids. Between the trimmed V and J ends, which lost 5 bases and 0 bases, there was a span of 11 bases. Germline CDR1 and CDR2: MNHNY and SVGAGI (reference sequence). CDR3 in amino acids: CASSPAGDSGNTIYF. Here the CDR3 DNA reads TGTGCCAGCAGTCCCGCAGGTGACTCTGGAAACACCATATATTTT.

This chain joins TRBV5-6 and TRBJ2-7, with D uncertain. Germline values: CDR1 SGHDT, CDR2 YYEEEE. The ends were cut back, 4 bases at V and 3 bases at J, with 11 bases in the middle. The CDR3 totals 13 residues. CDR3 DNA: TGTGCCAGCAGCCTGCAGGCGAGCTACGAGCAGTACGTC. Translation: CASSLQASYEQYV.

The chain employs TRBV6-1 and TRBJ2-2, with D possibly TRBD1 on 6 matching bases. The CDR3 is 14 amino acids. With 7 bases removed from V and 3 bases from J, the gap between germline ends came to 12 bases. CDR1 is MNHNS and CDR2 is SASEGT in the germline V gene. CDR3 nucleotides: TGTGCCAGCACGAGACAGGTTGACACCGGGGAGCTGTTTTTT. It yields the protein CASTRQVDTGELFF.

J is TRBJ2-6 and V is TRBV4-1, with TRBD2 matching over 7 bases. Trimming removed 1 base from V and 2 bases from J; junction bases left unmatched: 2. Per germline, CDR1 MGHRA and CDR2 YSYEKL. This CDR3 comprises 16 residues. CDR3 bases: TGCGCCAGCAGCCAAGCGGGGGGAACTGGGGCCAACGTCCTGACTTTC. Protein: CASSQAGGTGANVLTF.

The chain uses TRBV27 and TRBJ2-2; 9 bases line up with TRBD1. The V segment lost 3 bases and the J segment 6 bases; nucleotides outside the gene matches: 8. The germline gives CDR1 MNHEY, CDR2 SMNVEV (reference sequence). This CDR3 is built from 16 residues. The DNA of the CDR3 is TGTGCCAGCAGTTTGGAGGGACAGGGAAATCCCGGGGAGCTGTTTTTT. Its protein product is CASSLEGQGNPGELFF.

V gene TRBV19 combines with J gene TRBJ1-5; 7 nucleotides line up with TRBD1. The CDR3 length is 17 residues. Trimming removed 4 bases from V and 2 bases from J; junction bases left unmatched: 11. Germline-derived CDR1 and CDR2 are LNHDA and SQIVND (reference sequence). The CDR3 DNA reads TGTGCCAGTAGTAGCACGGGACAGCCCGTGGGCAATCAGCCCCAGCATTTT. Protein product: CASSSTGQPVGNQPQHF. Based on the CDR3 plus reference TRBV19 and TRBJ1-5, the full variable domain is DGGITQSPKYLFRKEGQNVTLSCEQNLNHDAMYWYRQDPGQGLRLIYYSQIVNDFQKGDIAEGYSVSREKKESFPLTVTSAQKNPTAFYLCASSSTGQPVGNQPQHFGDGTRLSIL.

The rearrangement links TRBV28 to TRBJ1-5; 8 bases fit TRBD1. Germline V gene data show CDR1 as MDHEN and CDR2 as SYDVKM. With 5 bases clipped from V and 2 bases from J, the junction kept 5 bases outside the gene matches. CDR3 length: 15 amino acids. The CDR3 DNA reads TGTGCCAGCAGTCGGACAGGGCGGGGCAATCAGCCCCAGCATTTT. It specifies CASSRTGRGNQPQHF. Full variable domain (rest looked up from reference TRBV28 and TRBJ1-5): DVKVTQSSRYLVKRTGEKVFLECVQDMDHENMFWYRQDPGLGLRLIYFSYDVKMKEKGDIPEGYSVSREKKERFSLILESASTNQTSMYLCASSRTGRGNQPQHFGDGTRLSIL.

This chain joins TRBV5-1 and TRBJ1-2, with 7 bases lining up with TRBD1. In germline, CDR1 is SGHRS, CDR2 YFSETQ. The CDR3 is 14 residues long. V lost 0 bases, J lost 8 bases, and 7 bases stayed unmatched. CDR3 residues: CASSLAIQGGGYTF. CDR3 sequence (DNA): TGCGCCAGCAGCTTGGCCATCCAGGGGGGAGGCTACACCTTC.

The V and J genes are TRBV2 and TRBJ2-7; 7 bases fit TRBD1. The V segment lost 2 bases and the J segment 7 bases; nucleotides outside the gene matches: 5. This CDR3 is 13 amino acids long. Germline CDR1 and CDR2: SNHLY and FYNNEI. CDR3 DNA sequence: TGTGCCAGCAGTGAAACGGCAGGGGGTGAGCAGTACGTC. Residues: CASSETAGGEQYV.

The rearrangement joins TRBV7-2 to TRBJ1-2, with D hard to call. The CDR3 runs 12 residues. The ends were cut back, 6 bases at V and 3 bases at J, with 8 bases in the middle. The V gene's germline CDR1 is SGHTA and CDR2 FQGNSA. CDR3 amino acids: CASSKGYYGYTF. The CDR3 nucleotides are TGTGCCAGCAGTAAAGGTTACTATGGCTACACCTTC. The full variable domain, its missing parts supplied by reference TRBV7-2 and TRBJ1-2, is GAGVSQSPSNKVTEKGKDVELRCDPISGHTALYWYRQSLGQGLEFLIYFQGNSAPDKSGLPSDRFSAERTGGSVSTLTIQRTQQEDSAVYLCASSKGYYGYTFGSGTRLTVV.

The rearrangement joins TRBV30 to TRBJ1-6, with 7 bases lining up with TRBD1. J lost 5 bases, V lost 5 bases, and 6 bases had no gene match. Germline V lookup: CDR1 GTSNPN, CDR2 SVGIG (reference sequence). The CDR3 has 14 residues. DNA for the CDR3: TGTGCCTGGCGCCGGGACAGCCATAATTCACCCCTCCACTTT. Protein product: CAWRRDSHNSPLHF.

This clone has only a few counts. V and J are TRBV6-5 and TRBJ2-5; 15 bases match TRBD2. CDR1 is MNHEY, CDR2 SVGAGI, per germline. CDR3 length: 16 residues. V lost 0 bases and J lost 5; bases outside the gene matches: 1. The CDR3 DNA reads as TGTGCCAGCAGTTACTCCGGACTAGCGGGGGGGGAGACCCAGTACTTC. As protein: CASSYSGLAGGETQYF.

CDR3 protein: CASSVGEAGGNGYTF. CDR3 DNA: TGTGCCAGCAGCGTAGGTGAGGCTGGGGGGAATGGCTACACCTTC. The rearrangement links TRBV9 to TRBJ1-2; a possible D gene is TRBD1 (5 bases). The CDR3 extends over 15 amino acids. From germline, CDR1 is SGDLS and CDR2 YYNGEE. Trimming removed 0 bases at V and 6 bases at J, with 15 bases between. Full variable domain (rest looked up from reference TRBV9 and TRBJ1-2): DSGVTQTPKHLITATGQRVTLRCSPRSGDLSVYWYQQSLDQGLQFLIQYYNGEERAKGNILERFSAQQFPDLHSELNLSSLELGDSALYFCASSVGEAGGNGYTFGSGTRLTVV.

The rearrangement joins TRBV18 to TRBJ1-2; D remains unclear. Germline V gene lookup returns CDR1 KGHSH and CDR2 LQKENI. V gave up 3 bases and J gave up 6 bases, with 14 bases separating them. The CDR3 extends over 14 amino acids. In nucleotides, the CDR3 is TGTGCCAGCTCACCGAGCGGCCGCGGGGATGGCTACACCTTC. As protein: CASSPSGRGDGYTF.

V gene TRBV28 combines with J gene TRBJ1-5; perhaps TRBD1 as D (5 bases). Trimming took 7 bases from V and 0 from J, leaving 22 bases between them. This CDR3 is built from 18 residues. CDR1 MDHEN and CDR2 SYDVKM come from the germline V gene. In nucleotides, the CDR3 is TGTGCCAGCACTACCCCAAGGGGCAGGGCTATTAGCAATCAGCCCCAGCATTTT. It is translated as CASTTPRGRAISNQPQHF.

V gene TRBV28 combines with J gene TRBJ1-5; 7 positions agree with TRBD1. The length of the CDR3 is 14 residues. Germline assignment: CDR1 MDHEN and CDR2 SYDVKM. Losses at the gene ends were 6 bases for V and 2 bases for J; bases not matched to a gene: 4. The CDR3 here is CASRATGGNQPQHF. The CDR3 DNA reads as TGTGCCAGCAGGGCTACAGGGGGCAATCAGCCCCAGCATTTT.